This paragraph reports one T cell receptor (beta chain). The data are from a study of blood T cell repertoires in COVID-19. As for the study in general: From the United States, Italy and Spain came samples of acute and convalescent COVID-19.

Assay used: immunoSEQ multiplex PCR; TCRdb lists only in-frame clones, some missing. The sample shows roughly 270,000 clones, roughly 80% of them seen only once. Participants, about 18 to 90 years old, spanned under 30 US areas. Cohort allocation depended upon clinical history that participants reported. Within the 2 weeks before study entry, each person in the exposed group met a COVID-19 case. The specimen was PBMCs or T cells enriched from blood (not recorded which). The TCR originated in a man aged 35 to 55 who had been exposed to COVID-19.

The CDR3: CASSQAQGSSNSPLHF. CDR3 DNA sequence: TGTGCCAGCAGCCAAGCCCAGGGTTCCAGTAATTCACCCCTCCACTTT. The V call is TRBV4-2, the J call TRBJ1-6; the D gene is possibly TRBD1 (5 bases). CDR1 LGHNA and CDR2 YNFKEQ come from the germline V gene. The CDR3 spans 16 residues. The V and J ends lost 1 base and 6 bases respectively, with 13 bases between them.